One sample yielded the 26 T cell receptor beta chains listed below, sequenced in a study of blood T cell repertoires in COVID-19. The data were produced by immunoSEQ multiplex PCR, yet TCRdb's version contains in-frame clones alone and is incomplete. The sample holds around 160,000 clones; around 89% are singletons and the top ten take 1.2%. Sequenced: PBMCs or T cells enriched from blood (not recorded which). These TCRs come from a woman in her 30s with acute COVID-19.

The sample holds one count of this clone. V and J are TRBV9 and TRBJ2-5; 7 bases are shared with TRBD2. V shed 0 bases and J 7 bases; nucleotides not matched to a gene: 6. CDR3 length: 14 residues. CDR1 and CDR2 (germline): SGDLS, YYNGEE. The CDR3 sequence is CASSVGAWGGTQYF. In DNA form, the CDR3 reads TGTGCCAGCAGCGTAGGGGCGTGGGGGGGGACCCAGTACTTC.

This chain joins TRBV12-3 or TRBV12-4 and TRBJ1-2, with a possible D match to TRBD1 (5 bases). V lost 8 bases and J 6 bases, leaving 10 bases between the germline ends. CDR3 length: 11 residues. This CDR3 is CASGAWDGYTF. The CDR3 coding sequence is TGTGCCAGCGGGGCCTGGGATGGCTACACCTTC.

CDR3 DNA sequence: TGTGCCAGCAGTGTCCAGGGTTTTGGTAGCAATCAGCCCCAGCATTTT. Translated, it gives CASSVQGFGSNQPQHF. V is TRBV2 and J is TRBJ1-5, with D perhaps matching TRBD1 (5 bases). Germline V gene sequence: CDR1 SNHLY, CDR2 FYNNEI. With 4 bases removed from V and 0 bases from J, the gap between germline ends came to 13 bases. CDR3 length: 16 amino acids.

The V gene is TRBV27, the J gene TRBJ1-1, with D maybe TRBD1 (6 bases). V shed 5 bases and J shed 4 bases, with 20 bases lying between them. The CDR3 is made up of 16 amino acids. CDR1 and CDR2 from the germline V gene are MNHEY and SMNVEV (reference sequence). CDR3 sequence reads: CASSPTAGQPATEAFF. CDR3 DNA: TGTGCCAGCAGTCCAACAGCCGGACAGCCTGCCACTGAAGCTTTCTTT.

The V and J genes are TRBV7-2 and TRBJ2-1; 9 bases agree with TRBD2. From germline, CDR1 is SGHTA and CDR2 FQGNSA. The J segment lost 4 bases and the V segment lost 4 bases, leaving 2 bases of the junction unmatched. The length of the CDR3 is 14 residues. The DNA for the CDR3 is TGTGCCAGCAGCTCCGCGGGAGGGTACAATGAGCAGTTCTTC. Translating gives CASSSAGGYNEQFF.

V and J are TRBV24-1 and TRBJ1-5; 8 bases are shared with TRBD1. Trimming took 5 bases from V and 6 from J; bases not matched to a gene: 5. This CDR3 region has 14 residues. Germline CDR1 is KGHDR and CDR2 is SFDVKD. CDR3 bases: TGTGCCACCAGTGGGGCAGGGGGCGGTCAGCCCCAGCATTTT. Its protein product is CATSGAGGGQPQHF.

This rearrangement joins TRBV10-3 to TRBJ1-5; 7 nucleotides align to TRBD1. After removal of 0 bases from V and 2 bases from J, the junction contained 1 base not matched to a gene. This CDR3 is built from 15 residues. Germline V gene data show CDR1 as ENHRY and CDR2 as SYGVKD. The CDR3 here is CAISESTGRNQPQHF. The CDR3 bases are TGTGCCATCAGTGAGTCGACAGGGCGCAATCAGCCCCAGCATTTT.

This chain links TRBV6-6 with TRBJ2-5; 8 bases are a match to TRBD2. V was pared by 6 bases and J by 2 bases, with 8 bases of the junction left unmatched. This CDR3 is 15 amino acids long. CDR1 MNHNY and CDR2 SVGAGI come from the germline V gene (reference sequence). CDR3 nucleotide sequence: TGTGCCAGCAGAACAAGCGGGAGAGGGCAAGAGACCCAGTACTTC. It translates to CASRTSGRGQETQYF.

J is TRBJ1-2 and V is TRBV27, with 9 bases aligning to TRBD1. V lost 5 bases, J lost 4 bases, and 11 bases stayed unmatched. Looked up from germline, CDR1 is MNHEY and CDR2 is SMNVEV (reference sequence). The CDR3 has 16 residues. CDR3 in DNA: TGTGCCAGCAGTCTACTCCCGGGACAGGGAATCTATGGCTACACCTTC. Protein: CASSLLPGQGIYGYTF.

In nucleotides, the CDR3 is TGCAGCGCTGTCGTGTCCCTAGGTGAGCAGTTCTTC. This encodes CSAVVSLGEQFF. The chain employs TRBV29-1 and TRBJ2-1; D unresolved. In germline, CDR1 is SQVTM, CDR2 ANQGSEA. Trimming cost V 7 bases and J 9 bases, with 16 bases left between them. This CDR3 has 12 residues.

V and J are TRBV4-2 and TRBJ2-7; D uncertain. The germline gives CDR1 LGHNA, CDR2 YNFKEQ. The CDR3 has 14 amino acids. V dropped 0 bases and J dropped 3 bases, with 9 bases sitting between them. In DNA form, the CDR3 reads TGTGCCAGCAGCCAAGAACCCTATGACTACGAGCAGTACTTC. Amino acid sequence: CASSQEPYDYEQYF.

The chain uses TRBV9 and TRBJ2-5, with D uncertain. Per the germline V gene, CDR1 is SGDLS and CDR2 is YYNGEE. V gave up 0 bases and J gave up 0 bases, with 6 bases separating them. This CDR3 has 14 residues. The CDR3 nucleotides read TGTGCCAGCAGCGTAGATCAGTACCAAGAGACCCAGTACTTC. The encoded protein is CASSVDQYQETQYF.

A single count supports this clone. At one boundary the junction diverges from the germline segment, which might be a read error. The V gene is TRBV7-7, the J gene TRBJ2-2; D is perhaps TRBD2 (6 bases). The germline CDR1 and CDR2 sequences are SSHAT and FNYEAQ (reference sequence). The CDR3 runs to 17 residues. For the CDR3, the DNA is TGTGCTAGCAGCTCTCTTGGGGGGTTCAGCGTCACCGGGGAGCTGTTTTTT. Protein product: CASSSLGGFSVTGELFF. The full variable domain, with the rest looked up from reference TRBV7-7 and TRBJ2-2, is GAGVSQSPRYKVTKRGQDVTLRCDPISSHATLYWYQQALGQGPEFLTYFNYEAQPDKSGLPSDRFSAERPEGSISTLTIQRTEQRDSAMYRCASSSLGGFSVTGELFFGEGSRLTVL.

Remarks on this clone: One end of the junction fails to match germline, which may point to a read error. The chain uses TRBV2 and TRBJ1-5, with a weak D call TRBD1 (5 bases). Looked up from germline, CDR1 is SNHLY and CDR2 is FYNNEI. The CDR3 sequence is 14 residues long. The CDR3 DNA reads TGTGCCAGCAGTGATTCGACAGTAGATCAACCCCAGCATTTT. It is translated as CASSDSTVDQPQHF.

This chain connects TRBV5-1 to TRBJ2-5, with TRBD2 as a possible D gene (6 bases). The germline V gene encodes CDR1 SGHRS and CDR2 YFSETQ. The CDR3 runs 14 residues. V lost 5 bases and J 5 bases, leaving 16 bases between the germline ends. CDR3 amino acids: CASRYWAGSETQYF. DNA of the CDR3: TGCGCCAGCAGGTATTGGGCGGGAAGCGAGACCCAGTACTTC.

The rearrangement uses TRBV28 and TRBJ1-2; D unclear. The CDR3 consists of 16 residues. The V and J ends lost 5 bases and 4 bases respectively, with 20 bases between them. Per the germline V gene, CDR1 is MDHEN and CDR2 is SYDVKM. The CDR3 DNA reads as TGTGCCAGCAGTCAAACTGGGTATGAGGTTGGCTATGGCTACACCTTC. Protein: CASSQTGYEVGYGYTF.

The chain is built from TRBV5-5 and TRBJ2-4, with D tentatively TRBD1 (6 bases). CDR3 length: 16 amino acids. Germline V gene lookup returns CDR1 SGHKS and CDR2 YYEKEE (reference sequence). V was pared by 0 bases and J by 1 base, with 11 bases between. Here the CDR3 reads CASSLDITGAKNIQYF. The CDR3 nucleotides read TGTGCCAGCAGCTTGGATATTACAGGGGCCAAAAACATTCAGTACTTC.

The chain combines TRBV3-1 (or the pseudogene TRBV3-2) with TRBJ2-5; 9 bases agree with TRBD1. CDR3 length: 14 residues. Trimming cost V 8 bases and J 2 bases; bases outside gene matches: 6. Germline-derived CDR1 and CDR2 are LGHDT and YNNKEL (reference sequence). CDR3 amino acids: CASHPGQGQETQYF. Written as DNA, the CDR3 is TGTGCCAGCCACCCGGGACAGGGACAAGAGACCCAGTACTTC.

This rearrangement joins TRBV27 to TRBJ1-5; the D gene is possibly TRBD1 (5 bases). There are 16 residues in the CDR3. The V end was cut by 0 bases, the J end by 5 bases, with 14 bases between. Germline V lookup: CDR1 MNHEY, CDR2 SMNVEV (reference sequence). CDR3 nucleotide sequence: TGTGCCAGCAGTTTATCGATGGGCAGGGCCGATCAGCCCCAGCATTTT. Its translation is CASSLSMGRADQPQHF.

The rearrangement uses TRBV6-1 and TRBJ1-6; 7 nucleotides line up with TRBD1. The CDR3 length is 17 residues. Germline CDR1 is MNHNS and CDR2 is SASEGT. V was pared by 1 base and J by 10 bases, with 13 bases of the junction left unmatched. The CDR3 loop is CASSEVVRGMKVSPLHF. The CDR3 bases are TGTGCCAGCAGTGAAGTCGTCAGGGGGATGAAGGTCTCACCCCTCCACTTT.

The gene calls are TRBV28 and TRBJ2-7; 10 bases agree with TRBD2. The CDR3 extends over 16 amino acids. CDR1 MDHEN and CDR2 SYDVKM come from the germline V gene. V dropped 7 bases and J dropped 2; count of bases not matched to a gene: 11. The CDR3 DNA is TGTGCCAGCAAGAGCCGGACTAGCGGAGACCCCTACGAGCAGTACTTC. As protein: CASKSRTSGDPYEQYF.

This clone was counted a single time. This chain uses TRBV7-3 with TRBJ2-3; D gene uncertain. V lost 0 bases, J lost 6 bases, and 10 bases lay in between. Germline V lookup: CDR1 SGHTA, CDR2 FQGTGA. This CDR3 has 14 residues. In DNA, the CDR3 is TGTGCCAGCAGCTTAACCCCGTCACTTGATACGCAGTATTTT. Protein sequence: CASSLTPSLDTQYF.

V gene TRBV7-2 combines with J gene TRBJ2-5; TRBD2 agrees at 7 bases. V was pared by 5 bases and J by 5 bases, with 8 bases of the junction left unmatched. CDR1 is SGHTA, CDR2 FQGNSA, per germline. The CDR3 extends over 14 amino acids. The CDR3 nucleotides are TGTGCCAGCAGCCCAGGGAGGGCCTACGAGACCCAGTACTTC. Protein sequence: CASSPGRAYETQYF.

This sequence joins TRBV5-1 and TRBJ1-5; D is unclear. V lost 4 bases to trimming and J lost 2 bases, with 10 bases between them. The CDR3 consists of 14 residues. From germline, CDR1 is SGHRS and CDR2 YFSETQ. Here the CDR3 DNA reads TGCGCCAGCAGCCCCGACGGAGGCAATCAGCCCCAGCATTTT. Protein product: CASSPDGGNQPQHF.

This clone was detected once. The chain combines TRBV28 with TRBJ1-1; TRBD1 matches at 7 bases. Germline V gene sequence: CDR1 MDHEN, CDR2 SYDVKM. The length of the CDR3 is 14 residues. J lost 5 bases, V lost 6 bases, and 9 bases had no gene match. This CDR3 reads CASSPRQGGTEAFF. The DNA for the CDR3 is TGTGCCAGCAGCCCGCGACAGGGAGGTACTGAAGCTTTCTTT.

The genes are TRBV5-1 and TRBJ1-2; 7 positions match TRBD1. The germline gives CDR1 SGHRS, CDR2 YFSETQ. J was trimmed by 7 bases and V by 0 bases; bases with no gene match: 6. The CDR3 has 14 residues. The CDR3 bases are TGCGCCAGCAGCTTGGAGGCAGGGGGTAGTGGCTACACCTTC. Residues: CASSLEAGGSGYTF. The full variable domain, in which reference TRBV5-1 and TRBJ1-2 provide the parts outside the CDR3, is KAGVTQTPRYLIKTRGQQVTLSCSPISGHRSVSWYQQTPGQGLQFLFEYFSETQRNKGNFPGRFSGRQFSNSRSEMNVSTLELGDSALYLCASSLEAGGSGYTFGSGTRLTVV.